These T cell receptor beta chains were read from a single sample in a study of cytomegalovirus exposure and HLA in healthy donors. Profiled with immunoSEQ multiplex PCR; TCRdb holds only in-frame clones, not every one. The sample carries 150,000 or so clones, roughly 10% recorded once. The sequenced material came from PBMCs. The source of these receptors is a man between 45 and 60 years old in good health and CMV-seronegative. The CDR3 runs from the conserved cysteine through the conserved F or W. The D gene is left open where the match is weak. Where a row states a size, it is once, few, many or the class of an expanded clone; other rows omit it.

cdr3_nt: TGTGCCTGGAGCCTTAGTTGGGGGGGGGCAGGGGGCAATCAGCCCCAGCATTTT; cdr3_aa: CAWSLSWGGAGGNQPQHF; cdr3_length: 18; j_call: TRBJ1-5; v_call: TRBV30; clone_size: NA; d_call: NA
cdr3_nt: TGTGCCAGCAGCCGATGGGCGGGGACCCAAGAGACCCAGTACTTC; cdr3_aa: CASSRWAGTQETQYF; cdr3_length: 15; j_call: TRBJ2-5; v_call: TRBV25-1; clone_size: few; d_call: NA
cdr3_nt: TGCAGCGCCTGGACAGGGGCGGGTGAAAAACTGTTTTTT; cdr3_aa: CSAWTGAGEKLFF; cdr3_length: 13; j_call: TRBJ1-4; v_call: TRBV29-1; clone_size: few; d_call: TRBD1
cdr3_nt: TGTGCCAGCAGTTCGACAGGGGGCGGCGCTAGCTACACCTTC; cdr3_aa: CASSSTGGGASYTF; cdr3_length: 14; j_call: TRBJ1-2; v_call: TRBV27; clone_size: NA; d_call: TRBD1
cdr3_nt: TGCGCCAGCAGCTCCACTAGCGGGCCAGGCGGGGAGCTGTTTTTT; cdr3_aa: CASSSTSGPGGELFF; cdr3_length: 15; j_call: TRBJ2-2; v_call: TRBV5-1; clone_size: NA; d_call: TRBD2
cdr3_nt: TGTGCCTGGACTTCTTTTACCTCGGGAGATACGCAGTATTTT; cdr3_aa: CAWTSFTSGDTQYF; cdr3_length: 14; j_call: TRBJ2-3; v_call: TRBV30; clone_size: few; d_call: NA
cdr3_nt: TGTGCCAGCAGCTTAGACGGAGGGGACTCCTACGAGCAGTACTTC; cdr3_aa: CASSLDGGDSYEQYF; cdr3_length: 15; j_call: TRBJ2-7; v_call: TRBV7-2; clone_size: NA; d_call: NA
cdr3_nt: TGTGCCAGCAGCCAAGGGCTAGCGGGGGGGCAAGAGACCCAGTACTTC; cdr3_aa: CASSQGLAGGQETQYF; cdr3_length: 16; j_call: TRBJ2-5; v_call: TRBV4-2; clone_size: NA; d_call: TRBD2
cdr3_nt: TGCGCCAGCAGCCAAGCAACATCGGGACAGAACACTGAAGCTTTCTTT; cdr3_aa: CASSQATSGQNTEAFF; cdr3_length: 16; j_call: TRBJ1-1; v_call: TRBV4-1; clone_size: few; d_call: NA
cdr3_nt: TGCAGCACCACGACAGGTTTGGGCAATGAGCAGTTCTTC; cdr3_aa: CSTTTGLGNEQFF; cdr3_length: 13; j_call: TRBJ2-1; v_call: TRBV29-1; clone_size: few; d_call: NA
cdr3_nt: TGTGCCAGCAGTGAAGCGAGGCAGTGGGATACGCAGTATTTT; cdr3_aa: CASSEARQWDTQYF; cdr3_length: 14; j_call: TRBJ2-3; v_call: TRBV2; clone_size: NA; d_call: NA
cdr3_nt: TGTGCCAGCGGGGAAACAGGGGGGGCCTACGAGCAGTACTTC; cdr3_aa: CASGETGGAYEQYF; cdr3_length: 14; j_call: TRBJ2-7; v_call: TRBV19; clone_size: NA; d_call: NA
cdr3_nt: TGTGCCAGCAGCCTAGGGACTAGCGGGATAAATCAGTACTTC; cdr3_aa: CASSLGTSGINQYF; cdr3_length: 14; j_call: TRBJ2-4; v_call: TRBV7-2; clone_size: few; d_call: TRBD2
cdr3_nt: TGTGCCAGCAGTTACGAGCGGGAGACCTACAATGAGCAGTTCTTC; cdr3_aa: CASSYERETYNEQFF; cdr3_length: 15; j_call: TRBJ2-1; v_call: TRBV6-6; clone_size: NA; d_call: TRBD2
cdr3_nt: TGTGCCAGCAGTCCCCTAGCCCCAAAACTGTTTTTT; cdr3_aa: CASSPLAPKLFF; cdr3_length: 12; j_call: TRBJ1-4; v_call: TRBV6-1; clone_size: NA; d_call: NA
cdr3_nt: TGTGCCAGCAGCTTTCGGGGACTAGCGGGAGGGTCCGTCTACGAGCAGTACTTC; cdr3_aa: CASSFRGLAGGSVYEQYF; cdr3_length: 18; j_call: TRBJ2-7; v_call: TRBV13; clone_size: few; d_call: TRBD2
cdr3_nt: TGTGCCAGCAGTACAGGGTCGGTTTTTGGAAACACCATATATTTT; cdr3_aa: CASSTGSVFGNTIYF; cdr3_length: 15; j_call: TRBJ1-3; v_call: TRBV11-2; clone_size: NA; d_call: NA
cdr3_nt: TGTGCCGCGGGGGGGGTCTCCTACGAGCAGTACTTC; cdr3_aa: CAAGGVSYEQYF; cdr3_length: 12; j_call: TRBJ2-7; v_call: TRBV6-1; clone_size: NA; d_call: TRBD2
cdr3_nt: TGTGCCAGCCAGACGGCGGGGGGTAGGAGCACAGATACGCAGTATTTT; cdr3_aa: CASQTAGGRSTDTQYF; cdr3_length: 16; j_call: TRBJ2-3; v_call: TRBV19; clone_size: NA; d_call: TRBD2
cdr3_nt: TGTGCCAGTGCGCACAGGGTTACGGACACTGAAGCTTTCTTT; cdr3_aa: CASAHRVTDTEAFF; cdr3_length: 14; j_call: TRBJ1-1; v_call: TRBV19; clone_size: few; d_call: NA
cdr3_nt: TGTGCCAGCAGTGTCGGGAACACTGAAGCTTTCTTT; cdr3_aa: CASSVGNTEAFF; cdr3_length: 12; j_call: TRBJ1-1; v_call: TRBV2; clone_size: few; d_call: NA
cdr3_nt: TGTGCCAGTGTGCGGGACAGCTCCTACGAGCAGTACTTC; cdr3_aa: CASVRDSSYEQYF; cdr3_length: 13; j_call: TRBJ2-7; v_call: TRBV6-6; clone_size: NA; d_call: NA
cdr3_nt: TGTGCTAGTCTCGGCGGGACAGGGTCGGGGCAGCCCCAGCATTTT; cdr3_aa: CASLGGTGSGQPQHF; cdr3_length: 15; j_call: TRBJ1-5; v_call: TRBV12-5; clone_size: few; d_call: TRBD1
cdr3_nt: TGCGCCAGCAGCCAAGTCCCTAAATCAGGGACTAGAAATAATGAGCAGTTCTTC; cdr3_aa: CASSQVPKSGTRNNEQFF; cdr3_length: 18; j_call: TRBJ2-1; v_call: TRBV4-1; clone_size: NA; d_call: TRBD2
cdr3_nt: TGTGCCAGCTCACCGAGACAGGCCACAGATACGCAGTATTTT; cdr3_aa: CASSPRQATDTQYF; cdr3_length: 14; j_call: TRBJ2-3; v_call: TRBV18; clone_size: NA; d_call: NA
cdr3_nt: TGTGCCAGCAGCCCAACCCTTATTAGCGGGCCTACCGGGGAGCTGTTTTTT; cdr3_aa: CASSPTLISGPTGELFF; cdr3_length: 17; j_call: TRBJ2-2; v_call: TRBV14; clone_size: few; d_call: TRBD2
cdr3_nt: TGTGCCAGCAGTTACTCCCGGACTAGCGGGGGGCGGACCCAGTACTTC; cdr3_aa: CASSYSRTSGGRTQYF; cdr3_length: 16; j_call: TRBJ2-5; v_call: TRBV6-5; clone_size: few; d_call: TRBD2
cdr3_nt: TGCGCCAGCAACACAGGAGACTATGGCTACACCTTC; cdr3_aa: CASNTGDYGYTF; cdr3_length: 12; j_call: TRBJ1-2; v_call: TRBV10-2; clone_size: NA; d_call: NA
cdr3_nt: TGTGCCAGCAGGAAGGCGGGGACAGGGGGTTCCGAGCAGTACTTC; cdr3_aa: CASRKAGTGGSEQYF; cdr3_length: 15; j_call: TRBJ2-7; v_call: TRBV2; clone_size: NA; d_call: TRBD1
cdr3_nt: TGTGCCAGCAGTTACCGGGCAGGGGGCGGGGATGGCTACACCTTC; cdr3_aa: CASSYRAGGGDGYTF; cdr3_length: 15; j_call: TRBJ1-2; v_call: TRBV6-6; clone_size: few; d_call: TRBD1
cdr3_nt: TGTGCCTGGAGTGCGAGCGGAGACGGGGTCGAGCAGTACTTC; cdr3_aa: CAWSASGDGVEQYF; cdr3_length: 14; j_call: TRBJ2-7; v_call: TRBV30; clone_size: many; d_call: NA
cdr3_nt: TGCGCCAGCAGTCTTGGACAGGGGGCAAATGAGCAGTTCTTC; cdr3_aa: CASSLGQGANEQFF; cdr3_length: 14; j_call: TRBJ2-1; v_call: TRBV10-1; clone_size: NA; d_call: TRBD1
cdr3_nt: TGTGCCAGCGTGTTGGGACAGCACTATGGCTACACCTTC; cdr3_aa: CASVLGQHYGYTF; cdr3_length: 13; j_call: TRBJ1-2; v_call: TRBV2; clone_size: NA; d_call: TRBD1
cdr3_nt: TGTGCCAGCAGCATGGGGGACAGGGGTTTCTCTGGGGCCAACGTCCTGACTTTC; cdr3_aa: CASSMGDRGFSGANVLTF; cdr3_length: 18; j_call: TRBJ2-6; v_call: TRBV21-1; clone_size: NA; d_call: NA
cdr3_nt: TGTGCCAGCAGCGTCCTGACAGGGCCAGCTTTCTTT; cdr3_aa: CASSVLTGPAFF; cdr3_length: 12; j_call: TRBJ1-1; v_call: TRBV27; clone_size: NA; d_call: TRBD1
cdr3_nt: TGTGCCAGCAGCTTAAGCCCAGGGCCGAACACTGAAGCTTTCTTT; cdr3_aa: CASSLSPGPNTEAFF; cdr3_length: 15; j_call: TRBJ1-1; v_call: TRBV7-3; clone_size: NA; d_call: NA
cdr3_nt: TGTGCCAGCAGCTTAGAGGCAGGAGGGAACACTGAAGCTTTCTTT; cdr3_aa: CASSLEAGGNTEAFF; cdr3_length: 15; j_call: TRBJ1-1; v_call: TRBV11-1; clone_size: few; d_call: NA
cdr3_nt: TGTGCCAGCAGCGTAGGGGGCCTTAGCGGGAATGTAGAGACCCAGTACTTC; cdr3_aa: CASSVGGLSGNVETQYF; cdr3_length: 17; j_call: TRBJ2-5; v_call: TRBV9; clone_size: few; d_call: TRBD2
cdr3_nt: TGTGCCAGCAGCCCCCGGGACAGGAGTGAAAAACTGTTTTTT; cdr3_aa: CASSPRDRSEKLFF; cdr3_length: 14; j_call: TRBJ1-4; v_call: TRBV13; clone_size: NA; d_call: TRBD1
cdr3_nt: TGTGCCAGCAGTTACTCTAGCGATAGCTACGAGCAGTACTTC; cdr3_aa: CASSYSSDSYEQYF; cdr3_length: 14; j_call: TRBJ2-7; v_call: TRBV6-5; clone_size: NA; d_call: NA
cdr3_nt: TGTGCCAGCAGCCCGGACATTTTCTATGGCTACACCTTC; cdr3_aa: CASSPDIFYGYTF; cdr3_length: 13; j_call: TRBJ1-2; v_call: TRBV5-8; clone_size: NA; d_call: NA
cdr3_nt: TGTGCCAGCAGCTTGGCAAGGGGTTCCTACAATGAGCAGTTCTTC; cdr3_aa: CASSLARGSYNEQFF; cdr3_length: 15; j_call: TRBJ2-1; v_call: TRBV5-4; clone_size: few; d_call: NA
cdr3_nt: TGTGCCAGCAGGTGGACAGCGAACACCGGGGAGCTGTTTTTT; cdr3_aa: CASRWTANTGELFF; cdr3_length: 14; j_call: TRBJ2-2; v_call: TRBV11-2; clone_size: few; d_call: NA
cdr3_nt: TGTGCCAGCAGTTCCGCGGGGGACATTCAAGAGACCCAGTACTTC; cdr3_aa: CASSSAGDIQETQYF; cdr3_length: 15; j_call: TRBJ2-5; v_call: TRBV28; clone_size: few; d_call: NA
cdr3_nt: TGTGCCAGCAGCTTAGGGGGACAGGGTTACGAGCAGTACTTC; cdr3_aa: CASSLGGQGYEQYF; cdr3_length: 14; j_call: TRBJ2-7; v_call: TRBV7-7; clone_size: few; d_call: TRBD1
cdr3_nt: TGTGCCTGGAGTGTACAAGAGACAGTTGGTGGCTACACCTTC; cdr3_aa: CAWSVQETVGGYTF; cdr3_length: 14; j_call: TRBJ1-2; v_call: TRBV30; clone_size: NA; d_call: NA
cdr3_nt: TGTGCCTGGAGCGCGGACAGGGGAAGTGGAAACACCATATATTTT; cdr3_aa: CAWSADRGSGNTIYF; cdr3_length: 15; j_call: TRBJ1-3; v_call: TRBV30; clone_size: NA; d_call: TRBD1
cdr3_nt: TGTGCCAGCAGCTTGGTAGTAGCGAGGCGGGAGGGTTCCTACGAGCAGTACTTC; cdr3_aa: CASSLVVARREGSYEQYF; cdr3_length: 18; j_call: TRBJ2-7; v_call: TRBV5-6; clone_size: NA; d_call: TRBD2
cdr3_nt: TGTGCCAGCAGCTCCCGGGACAGGGGCTACGAGCAGTACTTC; cdr3_aa: CASSSRDRGYEQYF; cdr3_length: 14; j_call: TRBJ2-7; v_call: TRBV11-2; clone_size: few; d_call: TRBD1
cdr3_nt: TGTGCCAGCAGCGATAATACAGGGGATGTAGGAGAGACCCAGTACTTC; cdr3_aa: CASSDNTGDVGETQYF; cdr3_length: 16; j_call: TRBJ2-5; v_call: TRBV5-6; clone_size: few; d_call: TRBD1
cdr3_nt: TGTGCCAGCAGCCAAGATCTTCCAAGGGGGACCCAATATGGCTACACCTTC; cdr3_aa: CASSQDLPRGTQYGYTF; cdr3_length: 17; j_call: TRBJ1-2; v_call: TRBV14; clone_size: few; d_call: NA
cdr3_nt: TGTGCCAGCAACCCTCTGGGGCCAGACCCGAGGGAGACCCAGTACTTC; cdr3_aa: CASNPLGPDPRETQYF; cdr3_length: 16; j_call: TRBJ2-5; v_call: TRBV5-4; clone_size: once; d_call: NA
cdr3_nt: TGTGCCAGCGGTAAGAGCTCCTACGAGCAGTACTTC; cdr3_aa: CASGKSSYEQYF; cdr3_length: 12; j_call: TRBJ2-7; v_call: TRBV6-5; clone_size: NA; d_call: NA
cdr3_nt: TGTGCCAGCAGCTTGGGCGGGAGTAGTGAATATGAGCAGTTCTTC; cdr3_aa: CASSLGGSSEYEQFF; cdr3_length: 15; j_call: TRBJ2-1; v_call: TRBV11-3; clone_size: once; d_call: TRBD2
cdr3_nt: TGTGCCAGCAGTTTCAGTACAGGAACAGCTAATGAAAAACTGTTTTTT; cdr3_aa: CASSFSTGTANEKLFF; cdr3_length: 16; j_call: TRBJ1-4; v_call: TRBV28; clone_size: NA; d_call: NA